This paragraph covers one T cell receptor (beta chain) sequence. It lacks a known antigen. Base-call qualities are not available, and no considerably larger clone is one nucleotide away. Taken with the paper, the label for time point translates to: peripheral blood 6 weeks after treatment start. A total of 25 to 35 patients with locally advanced or metastatic urothelial carcinoma, treated at Memorial Sloan Kettering on a trial protocol, made up the cohort. Peripheral blood mononuclear cells were collected pretreatment and during treatment, with between 1 and 8 total time points obtained per patient. The Qiagen DNeasy Blood extraction kit was used to purify genomic DNA from total PBMCs and from tumor samples. PBMCs were collected pretreatment and during treatment and were isolated and stored as previously described. The data originate from a study of PD-L1 blockade in urothelial cancer (dated by TCRdb to 2017 to 2019). With regard to the full study: All patients started therapy around 2014 and received atezolizumab 1,200 mg intravenously every 3 weeks. Somatic, immune and clinical correlates of response to PD-L1 blockade with atezolizumab in urothelial cancer were the focus of an exploratory multi-omic analysis. Durable clinical benefit was achieved by nine patients but not by the remaining 20. Durable clinical benefit was defined as progression-free survival longer than 6 months, and TCR features were also tested against progression-free and overall survival. Patients had an ECOG performance status of 0 or 1 and had received between 0 and 3 prior chemotherapy regimens. In the same patients, pretreatment tumors underwent whole exome sequencing and RNA sequencing in addition to TCR sequencing. A median of 141,255 T cells and fewer than 85,000 unique TCRs was obtained from blood samples, and a median clonality of approximately 0.08 was observed. About 85% of the roughly 29 patients were identified as males with urothelial cancer of bladder origin, and a prior smoking history was reported by 18 of 29 patients. Just over 28 patients had pretreatment blood TCR-seq, some 24 had at least one posttreatment blood collection, and some 24 had tumor TCR-seq. Blood samples were analyzed at 3 weeks after treatment start (second dose) and at 6 weeks after treatment start. Pretreatment tumor samples, along with matched peripheral blood collected serially before and after atezolizumab treatment, underwent TCR sequencing.

The CDR3 has 16 amino acids, counting the end cysteine and phenylalanine. The retained sequence is limited to the CDR3, 48 bases, with the frame set at the first base. Relative to germline, V is missing 4 bases and J is missing 5 bases, with 9 bases of the junction outside any gene match. From the germline V gene, CDR1 is MDHEN and CDR2 is SYDVKM. To estimate absolute template abundance from read counts, synthetic TCR analog templates were spiked into each PCR. The immunoSEQ assay was used to amplify TCRbeta CDR3 regions from genomic DNA with bias-controlled V and J gene primers. Sequencing of rearranged TCRbeta segments was performed at approximately 20X coverage. As for the original processing: Clustering was used to correct sequencing errors, and CDR3s were annotated against IMGT to assign V, D and J genes. Downstream analyses used only productive TCRbeta rearrangements and left out out-of-frame or stop-codon sequences. Clonality was computed as one minus Shannon entropy normalized by the log of the number of unique productive sequences. Fisher's exact test with Benjamini-Hochberg correction, at a threshold of adjusted p below 0.01, was used to find clones that differed between time points or between blood and tumor. The immuneACCESS repertoire file appears here via TCRdb, limited to in-frame rearrangements. These files lack a portion of the clones; in checked studies, under half of the deficit traces to unresolved V genes, and the cause of the others is not known. That table supplies the V and J calls and clone size; D and trimming were determined from the DNA. This sample has 25,000 to 35,000 clones in its table, and approximately 81% of those were observed once. The ten largest clones represent about 3% of the sample.

Study-wide findings and limitations: Improved progression-free and overall survival was associated with having pretreatment peripheral blood TCR clonality below the median. At 3 weeks after the start of treatment, tumor-associated TCR clones in peripheral blood had expanded more in patients with durable benefit (n ≈ 20, p = 0.022). Because the sample size was small (n = 29) and many of the analyses were exploratory, the results are meant to be hypothesis-generating.

This specimen was PBMCs, taken around atezolizumab (anti-PD-L1) treatment. In this chain, TRBV28 is recombined with TRBJ2-1; 9 bases in the junction line up with TRBD2. The receptor was isolated from a man aged 65 to 85 with urothelial cancer. The DNA sequence is as follows: TGTGCCAGCAGTTCCCCTCGCGGGAGGGCCGACAATGAGCAGTTCTTC. This is translated as CASSSPRGRADNEQFF.